This T cell receptor (beta chain) stems from a study of long-term antiretroviral therapy in people with HIV. The assay used was immunoSEQ (version v3.0), run at survey level. Repertoires were generated with immunoSEQ multiplex PCR, while TCRdb's copy carries only in-frame clones and drops some. The sample carries 25,000 to 30,000 clones, approximately 87% recorded once. Notes on this clone: Its specificity is unknown.

Notes on the study in general: Dominance of pre-ART expanded clones persisted, fluctuating and often declining after ART. Even long-term ART left TRB diversity below transplant donor controls, despite gains. ART adherence, viral resistance and therapy changes were undocumented.

Germline lookup yields CDR1 LNHDA and CDR2 SQIVND (reference sequence). V dropped 3 bases and J dropped 1; count of bases not matched to a gene: 1. The CDR3 is 15 residues long. The sequencing here drew on unsorted PBMCs, taken 0.5 years after starting antiretroviral therapy. The TCR originated in a woman aged 18-29 years with HIV. V is TRBV19 and J is TRBJ2-3; 10 positions match TRBD2. CDR3 coding DNA: TGTGCCAGTAGTATGGGGACTAGCGGCACAGATACGCAGTATTTT. Encoded protein: CASSMGTSGTDTQYF.